The rows below give T cell receptor beta chains drawn from one sample of a study of T cell repertoires in ileal Crohn's disease. Assay used: immunoSEQ multiplex PCR; TCRdb lists only in-frame clones, some missing. The sample includes about 11,000 clones, roughly 72% of them seen just once. What was sequenced was ileal tissue. The receptors were sampled from an adult with Crohn's disease. Each CDR3 is given with its conserved first and last residue. The order of the fields is clone size, J gene, D gene, V gene, CDR3 protein, CDR3 DNA. D genes are given only for firm matches. Not every row has a clone size; where given, it reads once, few, many or a size class.

>-|TRBJ1-1|-|TRBV5-1
CASSLAHNTEAFF
TGCGCCAGCAGCTTGGCACACAACACTGAAGCTTTCTTT
>once|TRBJ2-4|TRBD1|TRBV4-1
CASSRVQGAKNIQYF
TGCGCCAGCAGCCGCGTACAGGGGGCCAAAAACATTCAGTACTTC
>-|TRBJ2-1|-|TRBV2
CASRTGSSYNEQFF
TGTGCCAGCAGGACCGGGAGCTCCTACAATGAGCAGTTCTTC
>-|TRBJ1-2|-|TRBV29-1
CSVEARYPYGYTF
TGCAGCGTTGAAGCTCGGTACCCCTATGGCTACACCTTC
>few|TRBJ1-2|-|TRBV4-3
CASSQSGVGGYTF
TGCGCCAGCAGCCAATCCGGGGTTGGCGGCTACACCTTC
>few|TRBJ2-4|-|TRBV27
CASSSPTGRNIQYF
TGTGCCAGCAGTTCCCCGACAGGGAGGAACATTCAGTACTTC
>-|TRBJ2-7|TRBD2|TRBV5-1
CASSYSGSAYEQYF
TGCGCCAGCAGCTATAGCGGGAGTGCCTACGAGCAGTACTTC
>-|TRBJ2-7|TRBD2|TRBV11-2
CASSSGTSGRFSEQYF
TGTGCCAGCAGCTCAGGGACTAGCGGGAGATTTTCCGAGCAGTACTTC
>once|TRBJ2-1|TRBD2|TRBV7-4
CASSLVAGGPDEQFF
TGTGCCAGCAGCTTAGTAGCGGGAGGGCCAGATGAGCAGTTCTTC
>-|TRBJ1-2|TRBD1|TRBV18
CASSPGTGTVGYTF
TGTGCCAGCTCGCCCGGGACAGGGACGGTTGGCTACACCTTC
>-|TRBJ1-2|-|TRBV27
CASSLNRGKGYTF
TGTGCCAGCAGTTTAAATCGGGGGAAAGGCTACACCTTC